The TCR beta chain described here comes from a study of T-cell reconstitution after alpha-beta-depleted transplantation in children. The library targeted TCRbeta and was prepared with unique molecular identifiers. From the PCR reads, TCRdb called clonotypes with MiXCR, one entry per CDR3 protein. The sample records roughly 120,000 distinct CDR3 sequences, under 25% being singletons. This clonotype showed up many times. The CDR3 runs to 16 residues. Deletions cut 1 base from V and 4 bases from J, with 16 bases between. CDR1 is SGHVS and CDR2 is FQNEAQ in the germline V gene. This receptor was obtained from a male patient between 2 and 10 years old who had a stem cell transplant for chronic granulomatous disease, so the T cells may come from the graft donor. Sequenced material: PBMCs, mostly from graft donor cells, taken 180 days after TCRalphabeta/CD19-depleted stem cell transplant. The V and J genes are TRBV7-8 and TRBJ1-2, with D maybe TRBD1 (5 bases). The CDR3, as DNA: TGTGCCAGCAGCTTAGGGGAGGTCAGGGAGAGCTATGGCTACACCTTC. Protein sequence: CASSLGEVRESYGYTF. Combining the CDR3 with reference TRBV7-8 and TRBJ1-2 gives the whole variable domain GAGVSQSPRYKVAKRGQDVALRCDPISGHVSLFWYQQALGQGPEFLTYFQNEAQLDKSGLPSDRFFAERPEGSVSTLKIQRTQQEDSAVYLCASSLGEVRESYGYTFGSGTRLTVV.